This T cell receptor (beta chain) emerged from a study of blood T cell repertoires in COVID-19. About the research overall: Samples of COVID-19 (acute and convalescent) were obtained from the United States, Italy and Spain.

With 7 bases removed from V and 5 bases from J, the gap between germline ends came to 14 bases. This CDR3 comprises 13 residues. Germline CDR1 and CDR2: LNHDA and SQIVND (reference sequence). The table lists this clone with a few counts. Authors' methods: Estimation of nucleated cell counts relied on the amplification of reference gene primers. Profiling relied on immunoSEQ multiplex PCR, and the TCRdb table lists in-frame clones only, not all of them. For V, J and clone size, that table is used; D and trimming come from the DNA. The sample gives 40,000 to 55,000 clones, roughly 80% of which show up once; under 20% is in the top ten.

The chain employs TRBV19 and TRBJ1-1; D possibly corresponds to TRBD1 (5 bases). This receptor was identified in a man between 65 and 85 years old with acute or convalescent COVID-19. The sequenced sample consisted of peripheral blood. This CDR3 is CASTRGRGTEAFF. CDR3 sequence (DNA): TGTGCCAGTACGCGGGGCCGGGGAACTGAAGCTTTCTTT.